This entry is about one T cell receptor (beta chain). The antigen this receptor binds is unknown. No base qualities exist here, and no much larger clone lies one base off it. In the ophthalmopathy patients, disease was moderately to severely active, with a Clinical Activity Score of 3 or more, a NOSPECS grade of 4 or more, and a duration of less than 3 months. Exclusion was applied to patients with uncontrolled infections, other autoimmune diseases, pregnancy or lactation. Clinical symptoms, serum thyroxine and TRAb, thyroid ultrasound, and orbital computed tomography formed the basis for the diagnoses. PBMCs were isolated from around 10 ml of fresh peripheral blood by Ficoll-Paque density gradient centrifugation. Total RNA was extracted with Trizol reagent, and quality was checked on an Agilent 2100 Bioanalyzer. After removal of 5 bases from V and 4 bases from J, the junction retains 11 bases not matched to a gene. From the germline V gene, CDR1 is MNHNS and CDR2 is SASEGT. The CDR3 holds 16 amino acids from the cysteine to the phenylalanine. Just CDR3 DNA is preserved here, 48 bases in frame from base 1.

TCR beta CDR3 regions were amplified from RNA transcripts. The TCR CDR3 was subjected to a first round of RT-PCR using the HTBI primer set and the Qiagen OneStep RT-PCR kit. A second multiplex PCR round built the libraries, followed by size selection and purification. Paired-end sequencing of the libraries was performed with 100 bp reads on an Illumina HiSeq2000. The authors' pipeline ran thus. Raw data were processed with SOAPnuke, discarding reads with adapters, uncalled bases, mean Phred below 15, or no exact constant-primer or identifier match. COPE v1.2.5 was used to merge the high-quality paired reads, and each unique nucleotide sequence was defined as a clonotype. MiTCR v1.1 was used to align the clonotypes against IMGT TRBV, TRBD and TRBJ reference segments. Only V-J combinations with frequency above 0.0001, covering 99% to 99.2% of repertoires, were analysed. A TCS score was defined as the ratio of F50 (clonal expansion) to E x V (chaos), with BLOSUM62-based TCRdist applied between CDR3 peptides within each V-J. Welch's t-statistics and random forest reduced just over 500 V-J features to 13, which were used in a naive Bayes classifier (R e1071). TCRdb reworked the public reads: Q25 trimming with fastp, MiXCR clone assembly, productive beta chains retained. Entries are consolidated by CDR3 protein sequence, retaining the most common genes and DNA. It is TCRdb's table, rather than the study itself, that gives the V and J calls and clone size. The sample has 400,000 to 550,000 distinct CDR3 sequences on record, about 24% of them singletons. The ten largest clonotypes hold around 10% of the sample.

These data belong to a study of T cells in Graves' hyperthyroidism and ophthalmopathy (dated by TCRdb to about 2019). Context from the whole study: Peripheral blood samples were taken at the time of initial diagnosis, prior to any treatment. A discovery cohort of 95 to 100 patients, roughly 43 with Graves' ophthalmopathy and 55 to 65 with stable Graves' hyperthyroidism, was used to find distinguishing TCR V-J signatures. An independent validation cohort of around 20 hyperthyroidism patients and 17 patients who later progressed to ophthalmopathy tested prospective prediction of ophthalmopathy. For training and testing, the 110 or so patients in the discovery cohort were randomly divided in a 7:3 ratio. Thyroid tissue and blood T-cell repertoires from about six Graves' hyperthyroidism patients were also compared in the study. Following sampling, methimazole starting at 30 mg daily was given to hyperthyroidism patients, and high-dose intravenous methylprednisolone was given to ophthalmopathy patients. TCR Vbeta CDR3 sequencing of 130 to 150 peripheral blood samples (43 ophthalmopathy, about 75 hyperthyroidism and some 17 progressor patients) is reported in the paper. Overall study outcomes, separate from this receptor: Most expanded thyroid clonotypes (frequency above 0.001) were also found in blood, which suggests that blood repertoires may mirror thyroid immune responses. No statistical method was used to set the sample size in advance, and investigators knew the group allocation. In cross-validation, a model built on a 13 V-J signature told ophthalmopathy apart from stable hyperthyroidism with under 90% sensitivity and 81% to 82% specificity, and in testing the same model reached 80%/75%. In validation, the model predicted progression to ophthalmopathy with 65% to 71% sensitivity and approximately 72% specificity, a median of about six months before onset.

The clonotype was recovered from a woman under 40 with Graves' ophthalmopathy. The specimen was blood. The V and J genes are TRBV6-1 and TRBJ1-2, with 9 middle bases fitting TRBD1. CDR3 sequence: CASSLTGTGFGYGYTF. The base sequence is TGTGCCAGCAGTCTTACCGGGACAGGGTTTGGCTATGGCTACACCTTC.